The 24 T cell receptor beta chains in this list originate from one sample, sequenced in a study of T cells expressing NK-cell markers. Reprocessing the 5' RACE reads, TCRdb reports a single entry for every CDR3 protein and omits DNA. With approximately 440,000 distinct CDR3 sequences in the sample, the ten largest clones hold 1.4% to 1.5%. Sequencing was done on a sample of blood T cells: a sorted CD56 or NKG2C T cell subset, CD4+ or CD8+ T cells, or bulk PBMC T cells (not recorded which). These receptors originate from a woman aged 50 to 65 in good health.

The chain has TRBV4-1 and TRBJ2-2; TCRdb's D call, TRBD1, is unchecked because there is no DNA. The V gene's germline CDR1 is MGHRA and CDR2 YSYEKL. This CDR3 has 16 amino acids. CDR3 amino acids: CASSHGLTGGAGELFF.

CDR3 protein: CSATDFREVTGDEQFF. The chain is built from TRBV20-1 and TRBJ2-1; TCRdb gives TRBD2 as the D gene, but with no DNA this cannot be confirmed. The CDR3 has 16 residues. Germline assignment: CDR1 DFQATT and CDR2 SNEGSKA (reference sequence).

This sequence joins TRBV7-9 and TRBJ2-1; checking the TCRdb D call of TRBD1 is not possible without DNA. The CDR3 runs to 14 residues. The germline CDR1 and CDR2 sequences are SEHNR and FQNEAQ (reference sequence). The CDR3 protein is CASSLGTAGDEQFF.

V usage is TRBV5-1 and J usage is TRBJ1-5; TCRdb names TRBD1, which stays unverified in the absence of DNA. Germline assignment: CDR1 SGHRS and CDR2 YFSETQ. The CDR3 has 15 residues. This CDR3 is CASSTAGGGNQPQHF.

The genes are TRBV20-1 and TRBJ2-3. Germline-derived CDR1 and CDR2 are DFQATT and SNEGSKA (reference sequence). This CDR3 region has 15 residues. The CDR3 is CSASSGVDASDTQYF.

The V gene is TRBV2, the J gene TRBJ2-1; TCRdb's assignment of TRBD2 cannot be checked, as there is no DNA. The germline CDR1 and CDR2 sequences are SNHLY and FYNNEI. This CDR3 contains 13 residues. This chain's CDR3 is CASRSESGSEQFF.

V gene TRBV5-1 combines with J gene TRBJ2-1; TCRdb lists TRBD2, though no DNA is available to test this call. Germline CDR1 SGHRS, CDR2 YFSETQ. The CDR3 extends over 17 amino acids. The CDR3 reads CASSSGLAGPSAGEQFF.

The chain carries TRBV20-1 and TRBJ2-1; without DNA, the TCRdb call of TRBD2 cannot be checked. This CDR3 comprises 14 residues. Germline CDR1 is DFQATT and CDR2 is SNEGSKA (reference sequence). CDR3 residues: CSPLLAGGLNEQFF.

The chain carries TRBV5-1 and TRBJ1-2; TCRdb proposes TRBD1, but this gene call is untestable without DNA. The germline V gene has CDR1 SGHRS and CDR2 YFSETQ. The CDR3 extends over 14 amino acids. The CDR3 region is CASSLGQPNYGYTF.

The rearrangement joins TRBV27 to TRBJ1-1. Germline V CDR1 and CDR2: MNHEY, SMNVEV (reference sequence). This CDR3 has 15 residues. The CDR3 region is CASSRGPDRDTEAFF.

This chain uses TRBV19 with TRBJ1-4. CDR3 length: 13 residues. Germline CDR1 LNHDA, CDR2 SQIVND (reference sequence). CDR3: CASSMQRNEKLFF.

The rearrangement links TRBV2 to TRBJ2-2. Germline CDR1 is SNHLY and CDR2 is FYNNEI. The CDR3 length is 17 residues. The CDR3 loop reads CASSEDLGWENTGELFF.

V is TRBV29-1 and J is TRBJ2-3; there is no DNA to check the TCRdb D call of TRBD1. The CDR3 covers 15 residues. Germline CDR1 reads SQVTM; CDR2 reads ANQGSEA. CDR3: CSVGQNGAATDTQYF.

V and J are TRBV28 and TRBJ2-5; TCRdb designates TRBD2, a call that cannot be tested without DNA. Germline V gives CDR1 MDHEN, CDR2 SYDVKM. This CDR3 is built from 16 residues. CDR3: CASSMPGREGKETQYF.

CDR3 protein: CASPDRDPDEQYF. J is TRBJ2-7 and V is TRBV28; TCRdb's assignment of TRBD1 cannot be checked, as there is no DNA. The CDR3 is 13 residues long. CDR1 and CDR2 (germline): MDHEN, SYDVKM.

The chain carries TRBV6-6 and TRBJ1-1; the TRBD1 assignment by TCRdb is unverifiable without DNA. The CDR3 length is 13 residues. Germline CDR1 is MNHNY and CDR2 is SVGAGI (reference sequence). CDR3 loop: CATLAGQHTEAFF.

The CDR3 reads CASSPQASGGQETQYF. This sequence joins TRBV12-3 or TRBV12-4 and TRBJ2-5; TCRdb names TRBD2, which stays unverified in the absence of DNA. This CDR3 has 16 amino acids.

The chain is built from TRBV7-2 and TRBJ2-3; without DNA, the TCRdb call of TRBD2 cannot be checked. The CDR3 runs 15 residues. Germline CDR1 reads SGHTA; CDR2 reads FQGNSA. CDR3: CASSIPTSGRNTQYF.

This chain links TRBV25-1 with TRBJ2-3. The CDR3 totals 14 residues. Germline CDR1 reads MGHDK; CDR2 reads SYGVNS. CDR3 region: CASSEYISPDTQYF. Drawing the rest from reference TRBV25-1 and TRBJ2-3, the complete variable domain is EADIYQTPRYLVIGTGKKITLECSQTMGHDKMYWYQQDPGMELHLIHYSYGVNSTEKGDLSSESTVSRIRTEHFPLTLESARPSHTSQYLCASSEYISPDTQYFGPGTRLTVL.

The chain is built from TRBV3-1 and TRBJ2-1; TCRdb proposes TRBD1, but this gene call is untestable without DNA. The CDR3 runs 15 residues. Germline CDR1 reads LGHDT; CDR2 reads YNNKEL (reference sequence). The CDR3 loop reads CASSLLGTDHNEQFF.

The J gene is TRBJ1-2, the V gene TRBV12-3 or TRBV12-4; there is no DNA to check the TCRdb D call of TRBD1. The CDR3 runs to 14 residues. The CDR3: CASLEQGLNYGYTF.

The rearrangement links TRBV5-1 to TRBJ2-1; as DNA is missing, the TRBD1 call by TCRdb cannot be tested. The CDR3 covers 17 residues. CDR1 is SGHRS and CDR2 is YFSETQ in the germline V gene. The CDR3 sequence is CASTPDGAGRGYNEQFF.

The chain is built from TRBV10-3 and TRBJ1-4; TCRdb calls TRBD1, which cannot be checked without DNA. The CDR3 sequence is 14 residues long. The V gene's germline CDR1 is ENHRY and CDR2 SYGVKD. CDR3 loop: CAISEQGPDEKLFF.

The rearrangement uses TRBV5-5 and TRBJ1-5; as DNA is missing, the TRBD1 call by TCRdb cannot be tested. Germline V gene lookup returns CDR1 SGHKS and CDR2 YYEKEE (reference sequence). The CDR3 spans 15 residues. CDR3 in amino acids: CASRVDQGGNQPQHF.